These T cell receptor beta chains were read from a single sample in a study of technical replicates of blood from a handful of donors. The method was immunoSEQ multiplex PCR; TCRdb's version includes in-frame clones alone and lacks a portion of them. The sample holds tens of thousands of clones; around 92% are singletons and the top ten take around 0.42%. The specimen was T cells isolated from PBMCs. Source of these receptors: a human donor in good health. Both conserved end residues are part of each CDR3. The D gene is left open where the match is weak. The listing skips clone size in some rows; elsewhere it reads once, few, many or a size class.

clone size,V gene,CDR3 length,D gene,J gene,CDR3 DNA,CDR3 protein
-,TRBV7-6,16,-,TRBJ2-1,TGTGCCAGCAGCTTAGCGGGTTGGGGTAGCGGCAATGAGCAGTTCTTC,CASSLAGWGSGNEQFF
-,TRBV5-1,15,TRBD1,TRBJ2-3,TGCGCCAGCAGCGTGGACAGGGGGCCAGGAGATACGCAGTATTTT,CASSVDRGPGDTQYF
-,TRBV18,13,-,TRBJ1-1,TGTGCCAGCTCACCAAGAGGGGGCACTGAAGCTTTCTTT,CASSPRGGTEAFF
-,TRBV7-9,14,-,TRBJ2-5,TGTGCCAGCAGCTTAGCTCTAGGGAGAGAGACCCAGTACTTC,CASSLALGRETQYF
-,TRBV6-1,15,-,TRBJ1-5,TGTGCCAGCACTTCGACAGTGGGGTACAATCAGCCCCAGCATTTT,CASTSTVGYNQPQHF
few,TRBV11-2,15,TRBD1,TRBJ2-7,TGTGCCAGCAGCTCGTCTACAGGGGGCTCCTACGAGCAGTACTTC,CASSSSTGGSYEQYF
-,TRBV27,12,-,TRBJ2-1,TGTGCCAGCAGACTCCCCTACAATGAGCAGTTCTTC,CASRLPYNEQFF
-,TRBV4-1,11,-,TRBJ1-2,TGCGCCAGCATGGCAGGGTATGGCTACACCTTC,CASMAGYGYTF
-,TRBV7-9,15,-,TRBJ1-2,TGTGCCAGCAGCTCCCACAGGGACCCTAACTATGGCTACACCTTC,CASSSHRDPNYGYTF
few,TRBV18,15,TRBD2,TRBJ2-1,TGTGCCAGCTCACCGGGACTAGCGGGGTTTAATGAGCAGTTCTTC,CASSPGLAGFNEQFF
-,TRBV30,13,-,TRBJ1-1,TGTGCCTGGAAGACACCCATGAACACTGAAGCTTTCTTT,CAWKTPMNTEAFF
-,TRBV5-1,15,TRBD2,TRBJ2-3,TGCGCCAGCAGCAGCCTAGCGGGTAGCACAGATACGCAGTATTTT,CASSSLAGSTDTQYF
-,TRBV18,15,TRBD2,TRBJ2-1,TGTGCCAGCTCACCACCACTAGCGGGTTGGAATGAGCAGTTCTTC,CASSPPLAGWNEQFF
-,TRBV6-5,12,-,TRBJ1-2,TGTGCCAGCAGTTCACAGGGCGATGGCTACACCTTC,CASSSQGDGYTF
-,TRBV29-1,14,-,TRBJ1-1,TGCAGCGTTGAACCTACAACGGGAGGGGGTGAAGCTTTCTTT,CSVEPTTGGGEAFF
few,TRBV19,14,-,TRBJ2-1,TGTGCCACTAAGGGAGTAGCGTACGTAAATGAGCAGTTCTTC,CATKGVAYVNEQFF
-,TRBV4-3,15,TRBD2,TRBJ2-7,TGCGCCAGCAGCCAAGATATAGGACTAGCCTACGAGCAGTACTTC,CASSQDIGLAYEQYF
-,TRBV18,13,TRBD1,TRBJ1-1,TGTGCCAGCTCACCAACAGGGGACACTGAAGCTTTCTTT,CASSPTGDTEAFF
-,TRBV5-1,14,-,TRBJ2-7,TGCGCCAGCAGCTTGGACCCGGGGGTATACGAGCAGTACTTC,CASSLDPGVYEQYF
-,TRBV2,15,-,TRBJ2-7,TGTGCCAGCAGTGAAGGGCAGGGATCAATCTACGAGCAGTACTTC,CASSEGQGSIYEQYF
-,TRBV18,17,-,TRBJ1-4,TGTGCCAGCTCATCGGTAATCATCGGGAAAGCTAATGAAAAACTGTTTTTT,CASSSVIIGKANEKLFF
-,TRBV5-1,15,-,TRBJ2-5,TGCGCCAGCAGCTTAGATCGTTTGGCCTCGGAGACCCAGTACTTC,CASSLDRLASETQYF